The present entry profiles one T cell receptor (beta chain) with its context. The antigen is not known. The sort gate was single viable CD3+CD4+CD8-CD45RO+ cells for memory CD4+ T cells. This entry belongs to a study of memory CD4+ T cells and cytomegalovirus serostatus. Overall study context: Of the healthy Belgian adults, 9 were CMV seropositive and 20 to 30 seronegative.

Study-level points and caveats: CD4+ memory repertoires contained 67 of 164 reported CMV TCRbeta sequences.

As handled by the study authors: Out-of-frame sequences were removed, leaving 2 million or so distinct TCRbeta sequences. TCRdb keeps only in-frame clones here, not all; method: immunoSEQ multiplex PCR. That table furnishes V, J and clone size, whereas the DNA furnished D and trimming. The sample contains tens of thousands of clones, over 75% of which appear only once. The germline CDR1 and CDR2 sequences are SGHRS and YFSETQ. The germline V and J ends were trimmed by 3 bases and 1 base, with 8 bases remaining between them. The CDR3 runs to 15 residues. Sequenced sample: memory CD4+ T cells from blood. The receptor was derived from an adult in good health and CMV-seronegative. The chain is built from TRBV5-1 and TRBJ2-6, with D tentatively TRBD1 (5 bases). In DNA, the CDR3 is TGCGCCAGCAGCTACGACAGTTCTGGGGCCAACGTCCTGACTTTC. This translates into CASSYDSSGANVLTF.